The following is a T cell receptor beta chain sequence with its context. A much larger clone differs by one base, so this may be a read error. The conserved phenylalanine or tryptophan is not found at the CDR3 terminus, so this likely reflects a read error. The limits of the CDR3 on the DNA are not certain, so only TCRdb's listed CDR3 is given. Patients selected for sequencing had displayed CD8+CD57+ cell expansion by flow cytometry. The data are from a study of CD8+CD57+ T cells in acquired aplastic anemia. Profiles of TCR beta VDJ and CDR3 were generated from a genomic DNA template. TCRdb processed the reads anew with MiXCR; each CDR3 protein has one entry. The data hold hundreds of thousands of distinct CDR3 sequences, with around 49% observed a single time. The CDR3 is 12 residues long, ends included. Germline V gene data show CDR1 as WSHSY and CDR2 as SAAADI.

The rearrangement uses TRBV10-2 and TRBJ2-5; the D call in the table, TRBD2, was not verified against the DNA. This receptor was identified in a human donor with aplastic anemia. Sequenced sample: sorted CD4+, CD8+, or CD8+CD57+ T cells (not recorded which) from PBMCs. CDR3 in amino acids: CASTLTSGGEYY.